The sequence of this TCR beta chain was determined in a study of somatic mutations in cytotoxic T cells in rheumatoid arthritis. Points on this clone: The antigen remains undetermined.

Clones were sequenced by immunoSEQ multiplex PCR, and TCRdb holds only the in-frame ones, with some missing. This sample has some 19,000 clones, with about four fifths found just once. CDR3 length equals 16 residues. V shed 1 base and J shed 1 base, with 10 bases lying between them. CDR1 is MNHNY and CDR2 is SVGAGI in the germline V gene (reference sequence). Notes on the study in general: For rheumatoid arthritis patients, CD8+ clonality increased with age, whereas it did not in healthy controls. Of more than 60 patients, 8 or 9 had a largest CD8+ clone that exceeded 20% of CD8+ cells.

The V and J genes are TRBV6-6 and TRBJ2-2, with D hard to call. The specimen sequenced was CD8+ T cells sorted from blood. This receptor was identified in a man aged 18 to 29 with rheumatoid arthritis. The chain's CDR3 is CASSYFASRNTGELFF. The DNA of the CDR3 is TGTGCCAGCAGTTACTTCGCGTCCAGGAACACCGGGGAGCTGTTTTTT.